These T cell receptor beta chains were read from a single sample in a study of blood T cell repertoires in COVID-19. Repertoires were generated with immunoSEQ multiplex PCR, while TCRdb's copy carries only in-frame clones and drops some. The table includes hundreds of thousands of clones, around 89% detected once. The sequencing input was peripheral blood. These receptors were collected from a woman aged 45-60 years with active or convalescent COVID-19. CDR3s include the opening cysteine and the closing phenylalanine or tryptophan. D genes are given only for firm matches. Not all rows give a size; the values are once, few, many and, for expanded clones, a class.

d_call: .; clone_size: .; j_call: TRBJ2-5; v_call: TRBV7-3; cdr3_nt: TGTGCCAGCAGCCCATATGGGTCCGGAGGGATGGAGACCCAGTACTTC; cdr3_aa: CASSPYGSGGMETQYF
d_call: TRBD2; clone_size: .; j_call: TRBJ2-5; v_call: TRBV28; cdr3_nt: TGTGCCAGCAGTTTTCAGGCTAGCGGGAGGGCCGGAGAGACCCAGTACTTC; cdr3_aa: CASSFQASGRAGETQYF
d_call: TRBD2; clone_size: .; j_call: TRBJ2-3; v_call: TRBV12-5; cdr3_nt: TGTGCTAGTGGTTTACTAGCGGGGGGCACAAATACGCAGTATTTT; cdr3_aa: CASGLLAGGTNTQYF
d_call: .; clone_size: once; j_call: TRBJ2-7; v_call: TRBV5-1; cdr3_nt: TGCGCCAGCAGCTTAAACAGGGGAGGCTCCTACGAGCAGTACTTC; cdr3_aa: CASSLNRGGSYEQYF
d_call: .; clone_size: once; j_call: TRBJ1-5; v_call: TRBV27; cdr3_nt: TGTGCCAGCAGTTATGTAGCAGGGGAGGGTCAGCCCCAGCATTTT; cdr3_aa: CASSYVAGEGQPQHF
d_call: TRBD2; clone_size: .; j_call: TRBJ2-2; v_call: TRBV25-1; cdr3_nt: TGTGCCAGCAGTCTGGCGGGAGGTACCGGGGAGCTGTTTTTT; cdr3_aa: CASSLAGGTGELFF
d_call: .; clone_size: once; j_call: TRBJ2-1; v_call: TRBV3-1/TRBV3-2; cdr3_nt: TGTGCCAGCAGCCAAAGGGCGGGAACGGGCGGCAATGAGCAGTTCTTC; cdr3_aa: CASSQRAGTGGNEQFF
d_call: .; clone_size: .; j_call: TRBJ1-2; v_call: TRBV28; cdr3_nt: TGTGCCAGCAGTGTTGGGGAGAACTATGGCTACACCTTC; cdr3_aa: CASSVGENYGYTF
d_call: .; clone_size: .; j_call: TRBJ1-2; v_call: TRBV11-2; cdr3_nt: TGTGCCAGCAGCTTAGATCCTGGACTGAGCTCTGGCTACACCTTC; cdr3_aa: CASSLDPGLSSGYTF
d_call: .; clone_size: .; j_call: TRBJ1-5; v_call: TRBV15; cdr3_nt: TGTGCCACCAGCACATCCCAGGGTTATAGCAATCAGCCCCAGCATTTT; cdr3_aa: CATSTSQGYSNQPQHF
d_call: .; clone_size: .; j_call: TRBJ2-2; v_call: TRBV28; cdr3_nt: TGTGCCAGCAGTTTATTGAGCGGAGTGGGGACCGGGGAGCTGTTTTTT; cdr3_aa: CASSLLSGVGTGELFF
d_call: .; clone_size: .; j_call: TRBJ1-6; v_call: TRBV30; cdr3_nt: TGTGCCTGGAGTCGGGCAGGGAATTCACCCCTCCACTTT; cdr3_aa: CAWSRAGNSPLHF
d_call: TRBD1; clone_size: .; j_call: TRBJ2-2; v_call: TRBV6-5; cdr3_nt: TGTGCCAGCAGTTCGCCGTACCAGGGGGCCGGGGAGCTGTTTTTT; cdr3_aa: CASSSPYQGAGELFF
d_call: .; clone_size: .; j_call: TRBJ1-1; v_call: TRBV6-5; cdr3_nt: TGTGCCAGCAGTTCCCATGGGGGGGTAAACACTGAAGCTTTCTTT; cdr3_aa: CASSSHGGVNTEAFF
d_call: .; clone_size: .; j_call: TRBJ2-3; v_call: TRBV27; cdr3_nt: TGTGCCAGCAGTACGGGACTTTTTCACACAGATACGCAGTATTTT; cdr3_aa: CASSTGLFHTDTQYF
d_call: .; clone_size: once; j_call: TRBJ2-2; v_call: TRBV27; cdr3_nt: TGTGCCAGCAGTCTCCGGGCGCCTAGAGGGACCGGGGAGCTGTTTTTT; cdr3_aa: CASSLRAPRGTGELFF
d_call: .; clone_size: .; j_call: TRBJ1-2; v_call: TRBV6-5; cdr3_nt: TGTGCCAGCAGTCCCTTACTTACAGGGTCGGATGGCTACACCTTC; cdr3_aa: CASSPLLTGSDGYTF
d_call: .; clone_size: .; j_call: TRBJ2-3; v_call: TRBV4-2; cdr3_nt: TGTGCCAGCAGCCAAGGTCGTTGGGGCCCAGATACGCAGTATTTT; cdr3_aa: CASSQGRWGPDTQYF
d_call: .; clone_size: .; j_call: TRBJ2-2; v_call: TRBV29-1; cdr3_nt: TGCAGCGTTCAAGGGACTTCTCAGAACACCGGGGAGCTGTTTTTT; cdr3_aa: CSVQGTSQNTGELFF
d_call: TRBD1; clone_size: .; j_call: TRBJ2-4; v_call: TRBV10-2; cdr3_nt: TGCGCCAGCAGTGAGCGACAGGGGGGAGCCAAAAACATTCAGTACTTC; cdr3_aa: CASSERQGGAKNIQYF
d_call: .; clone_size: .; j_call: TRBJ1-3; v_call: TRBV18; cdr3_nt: TGTGCCAGCTCACCCCTCCCCCAAGGACACTCTGGAAACACCATATATTTT; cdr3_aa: CASSPLPQGHSGNTIYF
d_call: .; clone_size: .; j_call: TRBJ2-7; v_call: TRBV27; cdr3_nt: TGTGCCAGCAGTCCGACTGTTATGGGCGAGCAGTACTTC; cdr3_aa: CASSPTVMGEQYF
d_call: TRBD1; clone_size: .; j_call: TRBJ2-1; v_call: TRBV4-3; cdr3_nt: TGCGCCAGCAGCGAAGGGGACAGATACAATGAGCAGTTCTTC; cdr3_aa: CASSEGDRYNEQFF
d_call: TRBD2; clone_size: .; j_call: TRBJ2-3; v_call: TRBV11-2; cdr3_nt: TGTGCCAGCAGCTTAGACGGGGGGTCTAGCACAGATACGCAGTATTTT; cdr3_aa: CASSLDGGSSTDTQYF
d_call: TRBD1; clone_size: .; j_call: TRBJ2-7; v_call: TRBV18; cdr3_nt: TGTGCCAGCTCACCTAACACAGGGGACGAGCAGTACTTC; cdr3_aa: CASSPNTGDEQYF
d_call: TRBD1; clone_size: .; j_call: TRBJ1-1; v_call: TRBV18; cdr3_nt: TGTGCCAGCTCACCGACAGGGTCCCTTCGCTCGGAAGCTTTCTTT; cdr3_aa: CASSPTGSLRSEAFF
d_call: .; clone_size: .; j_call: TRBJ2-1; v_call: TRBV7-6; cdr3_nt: TGTGCCAGCAGCTTAGCCCCACAGGAGGGCCCTCCGTTCTTC; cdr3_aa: CASSLAPQEGPPFF
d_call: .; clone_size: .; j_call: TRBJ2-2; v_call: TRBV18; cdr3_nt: TGTGCCAGCTCCCCAACTGGGGAGCTGTTTTTT; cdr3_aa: CASSPTGELFF
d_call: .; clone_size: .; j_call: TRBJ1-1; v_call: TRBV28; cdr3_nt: TGTGCCAGCTCACATAACACTGAAGCTTTCTTT; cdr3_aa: CASSHNTEAFF
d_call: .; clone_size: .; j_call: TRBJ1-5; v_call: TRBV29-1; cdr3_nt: TGCAGCGTTGGACAGGCCGATCAGCCCCAGCATTTT; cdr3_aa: CSVGQADQPQHF
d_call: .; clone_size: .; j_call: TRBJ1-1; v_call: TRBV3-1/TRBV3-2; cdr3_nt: TGTGCCAGCAGCCAAGATCCAGGGGAATCGTTGAACACTGAAGCTTTCTTT; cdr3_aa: CASSQDPGESLNTEAFF
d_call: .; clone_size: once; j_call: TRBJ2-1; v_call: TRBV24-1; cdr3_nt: TGTGCCACCAGGGACAGCGCTTACAATGAGCAGTTCTTC; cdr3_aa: CATRDSAYNEQFF
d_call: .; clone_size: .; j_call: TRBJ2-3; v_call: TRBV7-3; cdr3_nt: TGTGCCAGCAGCTTAATGGCCCGCGGCGGCACAGATACGCAGTATTTT; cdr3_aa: CASSLMARGGTDTQYF
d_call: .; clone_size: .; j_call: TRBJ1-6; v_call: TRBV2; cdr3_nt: TGTGCCAGCAGTCGAAATCCAAGAGCCGGGATGGTTTATAATTCACCCCTCCACTTT; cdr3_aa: CASSRNPRAGMVYNSPLHF
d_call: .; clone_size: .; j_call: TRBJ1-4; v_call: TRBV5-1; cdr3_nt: TGCGCCAGCAGCCAGCTGACAGCAACTAATGAAAAACTGTTTTTT; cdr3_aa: CASSQLTATNEKLFF
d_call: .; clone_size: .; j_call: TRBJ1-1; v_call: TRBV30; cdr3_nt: TGTGCCTGGAGTGTACCAGGGAGAGGGGGTCACGGAGCTGAAGCTTTCTTT; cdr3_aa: CAWSVPGRGGHGAEAFF
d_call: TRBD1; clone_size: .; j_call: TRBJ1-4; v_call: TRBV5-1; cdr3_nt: TGCGCCAGCAGCTTCACAGGGGGTTCTAATGAAAAACTGTTTTTT; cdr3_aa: CASSFTGGSNEKLFF
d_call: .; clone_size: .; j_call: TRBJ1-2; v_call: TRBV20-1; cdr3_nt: TGCAGTGCTACCGACATCGCTGGCTACACCTTC; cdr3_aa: CSATDIAGYTF
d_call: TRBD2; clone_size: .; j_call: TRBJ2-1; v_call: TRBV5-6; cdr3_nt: TGTGCCAGCAGCCGTAGGGGTACTAGCGGGAGTGAGCAGTTCTTC; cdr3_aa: CASSRRGTSGSEQFF
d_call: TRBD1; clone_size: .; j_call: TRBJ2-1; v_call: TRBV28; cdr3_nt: TGTGCCAGCACTCGATCCCGGGACAGAAACAATGAGCAGTTCTTC; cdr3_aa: CASTRSRDRNNEQFF
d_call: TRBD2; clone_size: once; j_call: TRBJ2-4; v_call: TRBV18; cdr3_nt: TGTGCCAGCTCACCACCGCTAGCGGGGGGCGGAGAAAACATTCAGTACTTC; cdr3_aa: CASSPPLAGGGENIQYF
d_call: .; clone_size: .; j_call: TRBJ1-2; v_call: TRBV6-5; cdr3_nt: TGTGCCAGCAGTTACGGTGCAGGGTTGTGGGATGGCTACACCTTC; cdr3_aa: CASSYGAGLWDGYTF
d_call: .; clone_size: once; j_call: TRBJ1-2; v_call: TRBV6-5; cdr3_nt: TGTGCCAGCAGTTACAGCCAGGGTGCTGTCTATGGCTACACCTTC; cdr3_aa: CASSYSQGAVYGYTF
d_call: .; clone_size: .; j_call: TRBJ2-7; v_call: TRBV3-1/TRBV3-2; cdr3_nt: TGTGCCAGCAGCCGTTACAAAACCTACGAGCAGTACTTC; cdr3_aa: CASSRYKTYEQYF
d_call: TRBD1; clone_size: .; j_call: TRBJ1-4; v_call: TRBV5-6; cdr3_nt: TGTGCCAGCAGCTTAGGGAGGACAGGGTACGAAAAACTGTTTTTT; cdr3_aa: CASSLGRTGYEKLFF
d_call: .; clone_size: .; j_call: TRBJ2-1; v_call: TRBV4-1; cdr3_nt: TGCGCCAGCAGCCAAGCGGGAGAGCAGTTCTTC; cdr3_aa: CASSQAGEQFF
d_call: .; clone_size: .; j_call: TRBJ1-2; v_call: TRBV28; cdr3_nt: TGTGCCAGCAGTTTAAACAGGGCATATGGCTACACCTTC; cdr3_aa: CASSLNRAYGYTF
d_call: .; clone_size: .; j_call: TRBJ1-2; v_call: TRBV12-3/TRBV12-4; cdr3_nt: TGTGCCAGCAGCCCCGGGGGGGACTATGGCTACACCTTC; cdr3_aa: CASSPGGDYGYTF
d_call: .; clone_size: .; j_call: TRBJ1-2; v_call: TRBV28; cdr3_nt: TGTGCCAGCGGACAGTCCCTCTATGGCTACACCTTC; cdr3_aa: CASGQSLYGYTF